This entry is about one TCR beta chain. Authors' methods: Cell counts per sample came from amplifying reference gene primers. Using immunoSEQ multiplex PCR, the repertoire was profiled, and TCRdb retains in-frame clones only, with some absent. V and J calls and clone size are copied from that table; D and trimming were computed from the DNA. Of about 120,000 clones listed, under 90% are singletons. Per the germline V gene, CDR1 is SQVTM and CDR2 is ANQGSEA. CDR3 length: 13 amino acids. V shed 6 bases and J 1 base; nucleotides not matched to a gene: 4. The data belong to a study of blood T cell repertoires in COVID-19. Study-wide context: The samples span acute and convalescent COVID-19 from the United States, Italy and Spain. The analysed material was cDNA or gDNA that came from T cells, B-cell-depleted T cells, or PBMCs.

The sequence derives from a woman between 70 and 85 years old with acute or convalescent COVID-19. The material sequenced was peripheral blood. The chain joins TRBV29-1 to TRBJ1-1; 8 bases are a match to TRBD1. The CDR3 protein is CSVGDRRNTEAFF. The CDR3, as DNA: TGCAGCGTGGGGGACAGGAGGAACACTGAAGCTTTCTTT.